The rows below give T cell receptor beta chains drawn from one sample of a study of molecular identifiers for immune sequencing clone quantification. TCRdb reanalysed the PCR reads using MiXCR and keeps one entry per CDR3 protein. This sample carries 550,000 to 750,000 distinct CDR3 sequences, just under 20% of them seen once, and the ten largest clones take around 0.86%. The sample was naive CD8+ T cells from blood, with Jurkat cell RNA spiked in. Receptors were obtained from a human donor in good health. Some libraries in this study had Jurkat cell RNA spiked in. The CDR3 runs from the conserved cysteine through the conserved F or W. Each record gives: D gene, J gene, clone size, V gene, CDR3 DNA, CDR3 protein. D genes are given only for firm matches. A clone size is listed for some rows: how often the clone was seen (once, few, many), or a class if it is expanded.

TRBD2,TRBJ2-1,many,TRBV6-5,TGTGCCAGCAGAGGACTAGCGGGGGGTGATAACAATGAGCAGTTCTTC,CASRGLAGGDNNEQFF
TRBD1,TRBJ2-2,-,TRBV24-1,TGTGCCACCAGTGATCTCACATGGACAGGGAACACCGGGGAGCTGTTTTTT,CATSDLTWTGNTGELFF
-,TRBJ1-1,many,TRBV7-9,TGTGCCAGCAGCTTAGTCGGTGGGAGGGGCAGTGGCACTGAAGCTTTCTTT,CASSLVGGRGSGTEAFF
-,TRBJ2-2,many,TRBV28,TGTGCCAGCAGTTTATCACAAAACACCGGGGAGCTGTTTTTT,CASSLSQNTGELFF
-,TRBJ1-4,few,TRBV30,TGTGCCTGGAGTGTCTCCCGGGAACCTGAAAAACTGTTTTTT,CAWSVSREPEKLFF
-,TRBJ1-1,many,TRBV6-6,TGTGCCAGCAGTGTAATAGGGAGTCCGGAAGCTTTCTTT,CASSVIGSPEAFF
-,TRBJ1-5,many,TRBV10-3,TGTGCCACCGGGGGGGGGCTCCTTGGGGCTAGCAATCAGCCCCAGCATTTT,CATGGGLLGASNQPQHF
-,TRBJ2-3,many,TRBV6-2/TRBV6-3,TGTGCCAGCCTATCGGGGCCCTATGACACAGATACGCAGTATTTT,CASLSGPYDTDTQYF
TRBD2,TRBJ2-2,few,TRBV6-6,TGTGCCAGCAGTCCGATCGGGCGGGGGGGCCCCAACACCGGGGAGCTGTTTTTT,CASSPIGRGGPNTGELFF
-,TRBJ2-7,many,TRBV6-5,TGTGCCAGCAGGTCCGGGTACGAGCAGTACTTC,CASRSGYEQYF
-,TRBJ1-5,many,TRBV4-1,TGCGCCAGCAGCCAAGCGGGCAGGGTCAATCAGCCCCAGCATTTT,CASSQAGRVNQPQHF
TRBD1,TRBJ2-3,many,TRBV6-1,TGTGCCAGCAGCCTACCCACTCAGACAGGGGGCAACACAGATACGCAGTATTTT,CASSLPTQTGGNTDTQYF
-,TRBJ1-1,-,TRBV29-1,TGCAGCGTTGAAGATCCGGATGCGGGGGCGCGGGTGAACACTGATGCTTTCTTC,CSVEDPDAGARVNTDAFF
-,TRBJ2-3,-,TRBV21-1,TGTGCCAGCAGCAGAGAGATGTCGGCTAGCGGGAGATTCCTCACAGATACGCAGTATTTT,CASSREMSASGRFLTDTQYF
-,TRBJ2-7,-,TRBV7-8,TGTGCCAGCAGCTGGGTCCAATCCTTGGACGGAAAGTCCTCCTACGAGCAGTACTTC,CASSWVQSLDGKSSYEQYF
-,TRBJ2-1,many,TRBV30,TGTGCCTGGAGTACGGGGATAGCGGAGAGGGGTGAGCAGTTCTTC,CAWSTGIAERGEQFF
TRBD1,TRBJ1-3,many,TRBV12-3/TRBV12-4,TGTGCCAGCACCCCCAGTGGGACAGGATCTGACACCATATATTTT,CASTPSGTGSDTIYF
-,TRBJ2-3,many,TRBV11-2,TGTGCCAGCAGCGCCCCTCTAGGGGGGGGAGCAGATACGCAGTATTTT,CASSAPLGGGADTQYF
-,TRBJ2-7,many,TRBV30,TGTGCCTGGAGTGTACTGGGGTTAGGGACCTCAAGCTCCTACGAGCAGTACTTC,CAWSVLGLGTSSSYEQYF
TRBD2,TRBJ2-1,many,TRBV19,TGTGCCAGTAGTATTCTTAGCGGGAGTAATGAGCAGTTCTTC,CASSILSGSNEQFF
-,TRBJ1-5,-,TRBV7-9,TGTACCAGCAGCCTAGTAAATCAGCCCCAGCATTTT,CTSSLVNQPQHF
-,TRBJ2-1,many,TRBV6-5,TGTGCCAGCGGAAGCTCCTACAATGAGCAGTTCTTC,CASGSSYNEQFF
-,TRBJ1-5,many,TRBV6-2/TRBV6-3,TGTGCCAGCAGTGAGAAGACGTTGCTCTATAGCAATCAGCCCCAGCATTTT,CASSEKTLLYSNQPQHF
-,TRBJ1-4,many,TRBV27,TGTGCCAGCAGTTTATCAGGGGTCAGGGGCCCTGCAACTAATGAAAAACTGTTTTTT,CASSLSGVRGPATNEKLFF
-,TRBJ2-6,many,TRBV7-9,TGTGCCAGCAGCTTTGTGGGAACTGGGGCCAACGTCCTGACTTTC,CASSFVGTGANVLTF
TRBD2,TRBJ2-1,many,TRBV12-3/TRBV12-4,TGTGCCAGCAGTTTAGATGGAGCGGGGGGAGGCAATGAGCAGTTCTTC,CASSLDGAGGGNEQFF
-,TRBJ2-1,-,TRBV10-3,TGTGCCATCAGTGCGGACTTGACCTCCTACAATGAGCAGTTCTTC,CAISADLTSYNEQFF
TRBD2,TRBJ2-7,-,TRBV4-1,TGCGCCAGCAGCCCTTCTCCCCTAGCGGTTGTAACTGACGAGCAGTACTTC,CASSPSPLAVVTDEQYF
TRBD1,TRBJ2-4,many,TRBV7-9,TGTGCCAGCAGATCGGGACAGGGTAAAAACATTCAGTACTTC,CASRSGQGKNIQYF
TRBD2,TRBJ2-1,many,TRBV25-1,TGTGCCAGCAGTACTAGCGGGGGGGTCTACAATGAGCAGTTCTTC,CASSTSGGVYNEQFF
TRBD1,TRBJ2-3,-,TRBV7-9,TGTGCCAGCGGCTTATCGGGACAGGGTTGGACAGATACGCAGTATTTT,CASGLSGQGWTDTQYF
-,TRBJ2-1,-,TRBV29-1,TGCAGCGTTACAGGCTACAATGAGCAGTTCTTC,CSVTGYNEQFF
-,TRBJ2-1,-,TRBV6-2/TRBV6-3,TGTGCCAGCGGTTATGGGGGTGAGCAGTTCTTC,CASGYGGEQFF
TRBD2,TRBJ2-3,few,TRBV9,TGTGCCAGCAGCGAGTATAGCGGGCCGGGGTCAGATACGCAGTATTTT,CASSEYSGPGSDTQYF
-,TRBJ1-3,-,TRBV6-8,TGTGCCAGCAGTCAGACCAACTATTGGGACACTCCGGTTGGAAACACCGTATATTTT,CASSQTNYWDTPVGNTVYF
-,TRBJ2-3,many,TRBV21-1,TGTGCCAGCAGCAAAAAGGGCAAGACAGATACGCAGTATTTT,CASSKKGKTDTQYF
TRBD2,TRBJ2-7,many,TRBV19,TGTGCCAGTAGTGTCATAGCGGGGCTCCCCCACGAGCAGTACTTC,CASSVIAGLPHEQYF
-,TRBJ2-7,many,TRBV5-6,TGTGCCACCCAGGGTAATAACGAGCAGTACTTC,CATQGNNEQYF
-,TRBJ2-7,many,TRBV20-1,TGCAGTGCTAACTACCTGGGACCCTCCGAGCAGTACTTC,CSANYLGPSEQYF
-,TRBJ1-3,-,TRBV4-3,TGCGCCAGCAGCCAAGACACTGGCCCGGGAAACACCATACATTTT,CASSQDTGPGNTIHF
TRBD1,TRBJ1-1,many,TRBV20-1,TGCAGTGCTAAGGACAGGTTGCACACTGAAGCTTTCTTT,CSAKDRLHTEAFF
-,TRBJ2-7,many,TRBV7-9,TGTGCCAGCAGCCCCCGGGACGGATCCCCGGAAGAGCAGTACTTC,CASSPRDGSPEEQYF
-,TRBJ2-1,many,TRBV24-1,TGTGCCACCAGTGGACCCTCGGGCAGCTCCTACAATGAGCAGTTCTTC,CATSGPSGSSYNEQFF
TRBD1,TRBJ2-7,few,TRBV20-1,TGCAGTGCTATTTACGGCTTCAGGGGGTCCGAGCAGTACTTC,CSAIYGFRGSEQYF
-,TRBJ1-1,many,TRBV30,TGTGCCTGGGAATGGGCCACTGAAGCTTTCTTT,CAWEWATEAFF
TRBD2,TRBJ2-7,many,TRBV9,TGTGCCAGCAGCGAATCTAGCGGGGGCTTGTTGGACGAGCAGTACTTC,CASSESSGGLLDEQYF
-,TRBJ2-3,many,TRBV6-2/TRBV6-3,TGTGCCAGCACCCCAATACTATTCCGGGACCTAAGCGACGATACGCAGTATTTT,CASTPILFRDLSDDTQYF